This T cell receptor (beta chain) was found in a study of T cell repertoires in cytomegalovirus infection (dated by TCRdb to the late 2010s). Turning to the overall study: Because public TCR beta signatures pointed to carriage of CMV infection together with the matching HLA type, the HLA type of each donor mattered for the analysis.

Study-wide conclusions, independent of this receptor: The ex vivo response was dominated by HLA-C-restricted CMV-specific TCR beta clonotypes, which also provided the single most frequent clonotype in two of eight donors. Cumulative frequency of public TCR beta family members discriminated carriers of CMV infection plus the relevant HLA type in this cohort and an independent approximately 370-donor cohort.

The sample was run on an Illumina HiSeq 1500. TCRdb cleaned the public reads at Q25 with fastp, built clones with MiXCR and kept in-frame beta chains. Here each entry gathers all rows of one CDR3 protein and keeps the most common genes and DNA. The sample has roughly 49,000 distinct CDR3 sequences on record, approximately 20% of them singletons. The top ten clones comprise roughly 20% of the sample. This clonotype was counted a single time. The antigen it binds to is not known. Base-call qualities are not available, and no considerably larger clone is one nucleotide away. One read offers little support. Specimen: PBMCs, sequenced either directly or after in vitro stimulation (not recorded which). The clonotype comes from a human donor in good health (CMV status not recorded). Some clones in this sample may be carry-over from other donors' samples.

This receptor carries the CDR3 CAWKAPFSYNEQFF. In nucleotide form, the sequence is TGTGCCTGGAAGGCCCCTTTTTCCTACAATGAGCAGTTCTTC. This receptor chain uses TRBV30 and TRBJ2-1; confidence is insufficient to name the D gene. V lost 4 bases and J lost 1 base; the stretch between them is 11 bases long. CDR1 and CDR2, per the germline V gene (reference sequence), are GTSNPN and SVGIG. The CDR3 runs 14 amino acids, cysteine and phenylalanine included. This entry keeps only the CDR3 DNA: 42 bases, framed from base 1.